Each of the 17 T cell receptor beta chains below was sequenced from the same sample in a study of shared clonotypes between healthy human individuals. CD45RO negativity and positive selection for CCR7 defined naive CD8 cells, a population that excluded terminally differentiated effector memory CD45RA+ cells. Using immunoSEQ multiplex PCR, the repertoire was profiled, and TCRdb retains in-frame clones only, with some absent. The sample holds hundreds of thousands of clones, about 95% seen once. The sequenced sample was naive CD8+ T cells sorted from blood. These receptors all come from a woman in her thirties in good health.

The chain employs TRBV5-1 and TRBJ2-7; 10 bases fit TRBD2. The length of the CDR3 is 19 residues. CDR1 is SGHRS, CDR2 YFSETQ, per germline. V lost 0 bases, J lost 4 bases, and 16 bases stayed unmatched. CDR3 region: CASSLVRQGGASGSYEQYF. The CDR3, as DNA: TGCGCCAGCAGCTTGGTCCGGCAGGGTGGGGCTAGCGGGAGTTACGAGCAGTACTTC. The full variable domain, with the rest looked up from reference TRBV5-1 and TRBJ2-7, is KAGVTQTPRYLIKTRGQQVTLSCSPISGHRSVSWYQQTPGQGLQFLFEYFSETQRNKGNFPGRFSGRQFSNSRSEMNVSTLELGDSALYLCASSLVRQGGASGSYEQYFGPGTRLTVT.

The rearrangement links TRBV27 to TRBJ2-7; TRBD1 is a possible D gene (5 bases). This CDR3 is 13 amino acids long. Germline loops: CDR1 MNHEY, CDR2 SMNVEV (reference sequence). The V end was cut by 5 bases, the J end by 10 bases, with 18 bases between. The CDR3 region is CASSTPGQGKQYF. CDR3 bases: TGTGCCAGCAGTACCCCGGGCCAGGGTAAACAGTACTTC.

The rearrangement uses TRBV19 and TRBJ1-5; TRBD1 matches 8 bases. V shed 5 bases and J 5 bases; nucleotides not matched to a gene: 11. The CDR3 spans 16 residues. Germline CDR1 reads LNHDA; CDR2 reads SQIVND (reference sequence). This CDR3 is CASSWGGQGFYQPQHF. Written as DNA, the CDR3 is TGTGCCAGTAGTTGGGGTGGACAGGGATTTTATCAGCCCCAGCATTTT.

This chain connects TRBV4-1 to TRBJ2-7; TRBD2 might be the D (6 bases). The CDR3 covers 12 residues. Germline loops: CDR1 MGHRA, CDR2 YSYEKL. Trimming shortened V by 11 bases and J by 0 bases, and 11 bases separated the two germline ends. CDR3 DNA sequence: TGCGCCTCGGGCGGGAACTCCTACGAGCAGTACTTC. Translation gives CASGGNSYEQYF.

V is TRBV5-3 and J is TRBJ2-7; D perhaps matches TRBD2 (6 bases). TRBV5-3 is an ORF, and what it does is uncertain. The V gene lost 5 bases and the J gene lost 5 bases, with 26 bases spanning the gap. The CDR3 extends over 17 amino acids. CDR3 DNA sequence: TGTGCCAGAAGTAATCCTCTTTGGGACTCTACACAGAACGAGCAGTACTTC. This translates into CARSNPLWDSTQNEQYF.

The chain couples TRBV10-3 to TRBJ2-3, with 10 nucleotides matching TRBD1. Germline trimming cut 0 bases from V and 2 bases from J; bases unmatched to any gene: 5. Germline lookup yields CDR1 ENHRY and CDR2 SYGVKD. This CDR3 comprises 17 residues. The CDR3, as DNA: TGTGCCATCAGTGAGTCGAAAGGGACAGGGGCCACAGATACGCAGTATTTT. It codes for CAISESKGTGATDTQYF.

The chain is built from TRBV13 and TRBJ2-3, with D possibly matching TRBD1 (5 bases). V lost 5 bases and J 3 bases, leaving 15 bases between the germline ends. CDR1 is PRHDT, CDR2 FYEKMQ, per germline (reference sequence). CDR3 length equals 15 residues. The CDR3 here is CASSTQGVGTDTQYF. The CDR3 nucleotides are TGTGCCAGCAGCACGCAGGGTGTTGGAACAGATACGCAGTATTTT.

The J gene is TRBJ2-7, the V gene TRBV6-1, with D tentatively TRBD1 (5 bases). The CDR3 extends over 14 amino acids. The V gene lost 2 bases and the J gene lost 1 base, with 9 bases spanning the gap. Germline CDR1 reads MNHNS; CDR2 reads SASEGT. The CDR3 region is CASSESPGSYEQYF. DNA of the CDR3: TGTGCCAGCAGTGAATCGCCAGGGTCCTACGAGCAGTACTTC.

The chain recombines TRBV6-5 with TRBJ1-5, with D possibly being TRBD1 (6 bases). Trimming took off 5 bases at V and 1 base at J, with 9 bases between the two ends. CDR3 length: 14 residues. Germline assignment: CDR1 MNHEY and CDR2 SVGAGI. The CDR3 nucleotides are TGTGCCAGCAGTCCCGGGACAAGCAATCAGCCCCAGCATTTT. Its protein is CASSPGTSNQPQHF.

The rearrangement joins TRBV27 to TRBJ2-6; D not resolved. The CDR3 totals 16 residues. Deletions cut 2 bases from V and 1 base from J, with 9 bases between. Germline-derived CDR1 and CDR2 are MNHEY and SMNVEV (reference sequence). Here the CDR3 reads CASSLLTSSGANVLTF. The CDR3 bases are TGTGCCAGCAGTTTACTTACCTCTTCTGGGGCCAACGTCCTGACTTTC.

The count of this clone is one. This sequence joins TRBV19 and TRBJ2-3; D not certain. Germline V gene sequence: CDR1 LNHDA, CDR2 SQIVND (reference sequence). The CDR3 runs to 14 residues. Trimming pared 3 bases from V and 6 bases from J, leaving 13 bases between. The CDR3 bases are TGTGCCAGTAGTATTGGCAGCTACATGGATACGCAGTATTTT. This translates into CASSIGSYMDTQYF.

V usage is TRBV2 and J usage is TRBJ2-7, with D perhaps matching TRBD1 (6 bases). This CDR3 spans 16 amino acids. Looked up from germline, CDR1 is SNHLY and CDR2 is FYNNEI. Trimming cost V 9 bases and J 2 bases, with 23 bases left between them. The CDR3 sequence: CARTPPTGLETYEQYF. The DNA of the CDR3 is TGTGCCAGAACTCCGCCGACAGGACTTGAAACCTACGAGCAGTACTTC. The full variable domain, in which reference TRBV2 and TRBJ2-7 provide the parts outside the CDR3, is EPEVTQTPSHQVTQMGQEVILRCVPISNHLYFYWYRQILGQKVEFLVSFYNNEISEKSEIFDDQFSVERPDGSNFTLKIRSTKLEDSAMYFCARTPPTGLETYEQYFGPGTRLTVT.

The chain joins TRBV2 to TRBJ2-3; D tentatively fits TRBD1 or TRBD2 (5 bases each). Germline V CDR1 and CDR2: SNHLY, FYNNEI. V dropped 2 bases and J dropped 5 bases, with 14 bases sitting between them. CDR3 length: 15 residues. The CDR3 spells CASSEWLGEGDTQYF. For the CDR3, the DNA is TGTGCCAGCAGTGAATGGTTGGGGGAAGGAGATACGCAGTATTTT.

In nucleotides, the CDR3 is TGTGCCAGCAGTGAAGCTAGCGGGAGTATCTACGAGCAGTACTTC. Translating gives CASSEASGSIYEQYF. The rearrangement joins TRBV2 to TRBJ2-7, with 9 bases identical to TRBD2. Looked up from germline, CDR1 is SNHLY and CDR2 is FYNNEI. V trimming: 0 bases; J trimming: 3 bases; junction bases outside the gene matches: 3. The CDR3 has 15 amino acids.

This chain connects TRBV18 to TRBJ2-7; the match to TRBD2 covers 9 bases. Unmatched junction bases numbered 6, after V lost 3 bases and J lost 3 bases. Germline CDR1 reads KGHSH; CDR2 reads LQKENI. The CDR3 is 15 amino acids. CDR3 coding DNA: TGTGCCAGCTCACCGCCTAGCGGGACAGTCTACGAGCAGTACTTC. Translating it yields CASSPPSGTVYEQYF. Variable domain in full (rest from reference TRBV18 and TRBJ2-7): NAGVMQNPRHLVRRRGQEARLRCSPMKGHSHVYWYRQLPEEGLKFMVYLQKENIIDESGMPKERFSAEFPKEGPSILRIQQVVRGDSAAYFCASSPPSGTVYEQYFGPGTRLTVT.

The chain links TRBV2 to TRBJ1-1; maybe TRBD1 (6 bases). The V gene's germline CDR1 is SNHLY and CDR2 FYNNEI. This CDR3 comprises 13 residues. V was trimmed by 5 bases and J by 6 bases, leaving 13 bases between them. CDR3 DNA: TGTGCCAGCAGTTCGCGGGACACCCCTGAAGCTTTCTTT. Its protein product is CASSSRDTPEAFF.

The rearrangement uses TRBV27 and TRBJ2-7; TRBD2 might be the D (5 bases). This CDR3 is 14 amino acids long. Deletions cut 4 bases from V and 1 base from J, with 11 bases between. The germline CDR1 and CDR2 sequences are MNHEY and SMNVEV (reference sequence). The CDR3 reads CASSSRGPSYEQYF. In DNA form, the CDR3 reads TGTGCCAGCAGTTCCCGGGGTCCATCCTACGAGCAGTACTTC.